The rows below give T cell receptor beta chains drawn from one sample of a study of CD8 T cells in ankylosing spondylitis. One entry per CDR3 protein, called by TCRdb with MiXCR from the 5' RACE reads. The sample yields around 210,000 distinct CDR3 sequences, under 8.5% seen once. Sequencing was performed on blood, either unsorted or a sorted T cell fraction (not recorded which). These receptors were collected from a female donor with ankylosing spondylitis or in good health (not recorded which). Both conserved end residues are trimmed from each CDR3. For some rows the clone size is stated as once, few or many, or as a class when expanded; others skip it.

many | TRBV27 | ASSFQGPDTQY
NA | TRBV4-2 | ASSPTLAVSYNEQF
many | TRBV20-1 | SAQRTGGLRYGYT
many | TRBV12-3/TRBV12-4 | ASSPRTGIHEQY
NA | TRBV24-1 | TTSATQDLHGELF
many | TRBV29-1 | SVAGVTYNEQF
many | TRBV12-3/TRBV12-4 | ASSLAAVAGNIQY
NA | TRBV7-9 | ASSQRGGASSYEQY
NA | TRBV11-2 | ASSPGTLPTGHNEQF
many | TRBV29-1 | SVEGIEEGKGAEQF